These 18 T cell receptor beta chains were sequenced from one sample in a study of blood T cell repertoires in COVID-19. The assay was immunoSEQ multiplex PCR, and TCRdb's table has in-frame clones only and misses some. The sample includes around 250,000 clones, approximately 85% of them seen just once. Source material: peripheral blood. The receptor source for this set is a man of 80 years or more with acute or convalescent COVID-19.

This clone was recorded once. This rearrangement joins TRBV28 to TRBJ1-2; a weak D match, TRBD1 (6 bases). V dropped 6 bases and J dropped 6 bases, with 14 bases sitting between them. Germline V gives CDR1 MDHEN, CDR2 SYDVKM. The CDR3 extends over 13 amino acids. CDR3 in DNA: TGTGCCAGCAGGGGGGACACAGGGCATGGCTACACCTTC. Translation gives CASRGDTGHGYTF.

The V call is TRBV19, the J call TRBJ2-1; D might be TRBD2 (6 bases). From germline, CDR1 is LNHDA and CDR2 SQIVND (reference sequence). With 3 bases removed from V and 10 bases from J, the gap between germline ends came to 13 bases. CDR3 size: 13 residues. The CDR3 coding sequence is TGTGCCAGTAGTATCTTCCGGGACTCCGAGCAGTTCTTC. Protein product: CASSIFRDSEQFF.

The V and J genes are TRBV5-1 and TRBJ2-3; TRBD1 matches at 9 bases. Germline CDR1 reads SGHRS; CDR2 reads YFSETQ. Trimming cost V 5 bases and J 4 bases; bases outside gene matches: 5. CDR3 size: 14 residues. CDR3 in DNA: TGCGCCAGCAGGCCGGGACAGGGCTCAGATACGCAGTATTTT. Its translation is CASRPGQGSDTQYF. Together with reference TRBV5-1 and TRBJ2-3, the CDR3 gives the full variable domain: KAGVTQTPRYLIKTRGQQVTLSCSPISGHRSVSWYQQTPGQGLQFLFEYFSETQRNKGNFPGRFSGRQFSNSRSEMNVSTLELGDSALYLCASRPGQGSDTQYFGPGTRLTVL.

The chain combines TRBV3-1 (or the pseudogene TRBV3-2) with TRBJ1-4; D unclear. V lost 2 bases and J lost 7, with 11 bases in between. The germline V gene has CDR1 LGHDT and CDR2 YNNKEL (reference sequence). This CDR3 has 14 residues. The CDR3 is CASSQLGEREKLFF. The DNA of the CDR3 is TGTGCCAGCAGCCAATTGGGAGAACGTGAAAAACTGTTTTTT.

The chain joins TRBV7-3 to TRBJ2-3, with D possibly being TRBD2 (6 bases). Trimming removed 6 bases at V and 2 bases at J, with 15 bases between. The CDR3 length is 15 residues. The germline V gene encodes CDR1 SGHTA and CDR2 FQGTGA. The CDR3 here is CASSSTTGVTDTQYF. Here the CDR3 DNA reads TGTGCCAGCAGTTCAACCACGGGGGTCACAGATACGCAGTATTTT.

This clone was counted a single time. The rearrangement uses TRBV5-1 and TRBJ2-7, with 14 bases that match TRBD2. V was pared by 3 bases and J by 6 bases, with 5 bases of the junction left unmatched. Germline CDR1 is SGHRS and CDR2 is YFSETQ. The length of the CDR3 is 15 residues. The CDR3 DNA sequence: TGCGCCAGCAGCTCCCGACTAGCGGGGGGGAGCGAGCAGTACTTC. It codes for CASSSRLAGGSEQYF.

This clone was seen a single time. The chain combines TRBV9 with TRBJ1-2, with TRBD1 matching 12 bases. The CDR3 contains 18 residues. V gave up 3 bases and J gave up 0 bases; unmatched junction bases: 9. Germline assignment: CDR1 SGDLS and CDR2 YYNGEE. The DNA for the CDR3 is TGTGCCAGCAGCGCCCACCCGGGACAGGGGGCATCTAACTATGGCTACACCTTC. The encoded protein is CASSAHPGQGASNYGYTF.

The chain employs TRBV5-1 and TRBJ2-1, with 8 bases that match TRBD2. The CDR3 sequence is 15 residues long. V was clipped by 4 bases and J by 5 bases; unmatched bases: 8. Germline V CDR1 and CDR2: SGHRS, YFSETQ. CDR3 coding DNA: TGCGCCAGCAGCCCCCTCCTGCGGGAGGACAATGAGCAGTTCTTC. It codes for CASSPLLREDNEQFF.

This clone was seen just once. This rearrangement joins TRBV3-1 (or the pseudogene TRBV3-2) to TRBJ1-2; the D gene is possibly TRBD1 (6 bases). Germline CDR1 LGHDT, CDR2 YNNKEL (reference sequence). The CDR3 covers 14 residues. V was cut by 3 bases and J by 4 bases, with 12 bases left in between. CDR3 sequence: CASSQPWTAYGYTF. DNA for the CDR3: TGTGCCAGCAGCCAGCCCTGGACAGCCTATGGCTACACCTTC.

This clone occurred a few times. The chain uses TRBV4-3 and TRBJ1-1, with D perhaps matching TRBD1 (6 bases). The CDR3 consists of 16 residues. V lost 2 bases and J 1 base, leaving 14 bases between the germline ends. Per germline, CDR1 LGHNA and CDR2 YSLEER. The CDR3 loop reads CASSQHSGHGNTEAFF. The CDR3 DNA follows: TGCGCCAGCAGCCAACACTCGGGACACGGGAACACTGAAGCTTTCTTT.

The chain couples TRBV2 to TRBJ2-3; TRBD1 matches 11 bases. CDR3 length: 14 amino acids. Germline values: CDR1 SNHLY, CDR2 FYNNEI. Unmatched junction bases numbered 4, after V lost 5 bases and J lost 6 bases. As DNA, the CDR3 is TGTGCCAGCAGTAGGGACAGGGGGTCCGATACGCAGTATTTT. Protein product: CASSRDRGSDTQYF.

A single count supports this clone. The gene calls are TRBV5-8 and TRBJ2-1; 8 bases are shared with TRBD1. CDR1 is SGHTS, CDR2 YDEGEE, per germline. V lost 1 base to trimming and J lost 4 bases; unmatched junction nucleotides: 4. The CDR3 runs to 15 residues. CDR3 DNA: TGTGCCAGCAGCTTGAAGACAGGGGCGTACAATGAGCAGTTCTTC. Amino acids: CASSLKTGAYNEQFF.

The chain employs TRBV7-2 and TRBJ2-3; 8 bases fit TRBD2. V shed 1 base, J shed 2 bases, and the junction held 11 bases outside the gene matches. The germline gives CDR1 SGHTA, CDR2 FQGNSA. CDR3 length equals 18 residues. The CDR3 reads CASSLGSGGALTTDTQYF. The CDR3 DNA follows: TGTGCCAGCAGCTTAGGGAGCGGGGGAGCCCTCACCACAGATACGCAGTATTTT.

The chain joins TRBV18 to TRBJ2-3, with TRBD2 identical over 15 bases. The CDR3 extends over 17 amino acids. Germline V gene sequence: CDR1 KGHSH, CDR2 LQKENI. V lost 5 bases to trimming and J lost 3 bases; unmatched junction nucleotides: 6. Here the CDR3 reads CASSGTSGRPNTDTQYF. CDR3 nucleotides: TGTGCCAGCTCAGGGACTAGCGGGAGGCCGAATACAGATACGCAGTATTTT.

The genes are TRBV5-6 and TRBJ2-3; TRBD2 matches 8 bases. The CDR3 length is 14 residues. The germline V gene has CDR1 SGHDT and CDR2 YYEEEE. The V segment lost 2 bases and the J segment 6 bases; nucleotides outside the gene matches: 5. The CDR3, as DNA: TGTGCCAGCAGCTTCGGGGGGGCCCCCGATACGCAGTATTTT. Amino acids: CASSFGGAPDTQYF.

In this sample, this clone turned up once. The chain is built from TRBV19 and TRBJ1-5; a possible D gene is TRBD1 (5 bases). With 7 bases removed from V and 0 bases from J, the gap between germline ends came to 10 bases. Per germline, CDR1 LNHDA and CDR2 SQIVND (reference sequence). The CDR3 totals 14 residues. CDR3 sequence: CASIGDYSNQPQHF. DNA of the CDR3: TGTGCCAGTATAGGGGATTATAGCAATCAGCCCCAGCATTTT.

The V and J genes are TRBV7-2 and TRBJ2-7; 8 bases fit TRBD2. J gave up 7 bases and V 2 bases, and 10 bases lay outside the gene matches. CDR1 SGHTA and CDR2 FQGNSA come from the germline V gene. The CDR3 has 15 residues. The CDR3: CASSLLGSGLEEQYF. The CDR3 region has the DNA TGTGCCAGCAGCTTATTGGGGTCGGGACTAGAGGAGCAGTACTTC.

This chain joins TRBV14 and TRBJ2-1, with 12 bases identical to TRBD1. Per the germline V gene, CDR1 is SGHDN and CDR2 is FVKESK. The CDR3 consists of 16 residues. With V trimmed by 5 bases and J by 7 bases, 9 bases remained unmatched. CDR3 nucleotides: TGTGCCAGCAGCGACTTATGGGACAGGGGGCAGAATGAGCAGTTCTTC. Its translation is CASSDLWDRGQNEQFF.